The present entry profiles one T cell receptor beta chain with its context. Per the original methods: Reference gene primers were amplified, and this amplification served to estimate nucleated cell counts. The table came from immunoSEQ multiplex PCR; TCRdb's copy has only in-frame clones and leaves some out. The V and J calls and clone size come from that table; D and trimming were worked out from the DNA. Of approximately 180,000 clones in the sample, more than 75% were seen once. The data are from a study of blood T cell repertoires in COVID-19. Study-level information: PBMCs, B-cell-depleted T cells, or T cells were the source of the cDNA or gDNA that made up the material.

V was clipped by 4 bases and J by 1 base, with 15 bases between them. The CDR3 length is 16 residues. Germline V CDR1 and CDR2: SGHNT, YYREEE (reference sequence). The chain links TRBV5-4 to TRBJ2-1; D is undetermined. This clonotype was obtained from a human donor in a cohort sampled during active COVID-19. Sequencing was carried out using peripheral blood. The CDR3 DNA sequence: TGTGCCAGCAGCGTAGAAGACTTCGGGTCCTACAATGAGCAGTTCTTC. It is translated as CASSVEDFGSYNEQFF. Full variable domain (remainder filled in from reference TRBV5-4 and TRBJ2-1): ETGVTQSPTHLIKTRGQQVTLRCSSQSGHNTVSWYQQALGQGPQFIFQYYREEENGRGNFPPRFSGLQFPNYSSELNVNALELDDSALYLCASSVEDFGSYNEQFFGPGTRLTVL.